Presented here are 19 T cell receptor beta chains from one specimen sequenced in a study of shared clonotypes between healthy human individuals. The method was immunoSEQ multiplex PCR; TCRdb's version includes in-frame clones alone and lacks a portion of them. This table holds about 2.4 million clones, approximately 94% found once. The sequencing sample was made of naive CD4+ T cells sorted from blood. As for subset: CD45RA+ positively selected. The receptors here all came from a man aged 18 to 29 in good health.

The chain joins TRBV19 to TRBJ1-6; 7 bases align to TRBD1. Unmatched junction bases numbered 12, after V lost 6 bases and J lost 10 bases. Germline V lookup: CDR1 LNHDA, CDR2 SQIVND (reference sequence). The CDR3 runs 15 residues. The CDR3 sequence: CASRTGEGFGSPLHF. Here the CDR3 DNA reads TGTGCCAGTAGAACAGGGGAAGGGTTTGGGTCACCCCTCCACTTT.

The chain joins TRBV19 to TRBJ1-4; D gene uncertain. The CDR3 has 17 amino acids. V lost 3 bases, J lost 4 bases, and 18 bases lay in between. Germline V gene sequence: CDR1 LNHDA, CDR2 SQIVND (reference sequence). This CDR3 is CASSMTGATVNNEKLFF. CDR3 bases: TGTGCCAGTAGTATGACTGGAGCGACGGTCAATAATGAAAAACTGTTTTTT.

The chain carries TRBV7-9 and TRBJ2-4; perhaps TRBD1 as D (5 bases). Trimming stripped 4 bases from V and 0 bases from J, with 16 bases between. The CDR3 is 17 amino acids. Germline V CDR1 and CDR2: SEHNR, FQNEAQ (reference sequence). CDR3 bases: TGTGCCAGCAGCTCCCAATCTGACAGCCTAGCCAAAAACATTCAGTACTTC. It is translated as CASSSQSDSLAKNIQYF.

This clone was observed a few times. This chain joins TRBV6-5 and TRBJ1-6; D is uncertain. Germline loops: CDR1 MNHEY, CDR2 SVGAGI. This CDR3 is 14 amino acids long. Trimming shortened V by 4 bases and J by 10 bases, and 14 bases separated the two germline ends. CDR3 coding DNA: TGTGCCAGCAGTTTCGACGGGAAATCCTCACCCCTCCACTTT. Residues: CASSFDGKSSPLHF.

This clone was seen once. Other nucleotide sequences in the sample specify the same CDR3. The chain has TRBV7-3 and TRBJ2-3; no reliable D call. V shed 0 bases and J shed 2 bases, with 6 bases lying between them. This CDR3 contains 14 residues. The germline CDR1 and CDR2 sequences are SGHTA and FQGTGA. The CDR3 nucleotides read TGTGCCAGCAGCTTAACGGGCTTCACAGATACGCAGTATTTT. It is translated as CASSLTGFTDTQYF.

The rearrangement links TRBV5-6 to TRBJ2-6, with 7 positions matching TRBD1. The CDR3 has 17 amino acids. Looked up from germline, CDR1 is SGHDT and CDR2 is YYEEEE. V dropped 4 bases and J dropped 3; count of bases not matched to a gene: 10. The CDR3 sequence is CASSPKQGTDGANVLTF. The CDR3, as DNA: TGTGCCAGCAGCCCCAAACAGGGGACGGATGGGGCCAACGTCCTGACTTTC.

The chain couples TRBV19 to TRBJ1-2, with a weak D call TRBD1 (5 bases). CDR3 size: 13 residues. Germline CDR1 LNHDA, CDR2 SQIVND (reference sequence). V gave up 7 bases and J gave up 0 bases, with 9 bases separating them. This CDR3 reads CASIGTANYGYTF. The CDR3 nucleotides are TGTGCCAGTATCGGGACGGCTAACTATGGCTACACCTTC.

V gene TRBV10-3 combines with J gene TRBJ1-3; D uncertain. Germline loops: CDR1 ENHRY, CDR2 SYGVKD. The CDR3 has 13 residues. V was pared by 0 bases and J by 8 bases, with 8 bases between. The CDR3 loop is CAISESPRDTIYF. The CDR3 DNA reads as TGTGCCATCAGTGAGTCCCCCCGGGACACCATATATTTT.

A remark on this clone: This same CDR3 is encoded by further DNA sequences in the sample. The V and J genes are TRBV11-2 and TRBJ1-1; tentative D call: TRBD1 (5 bases). The germline V gene has CDR1 SGHAT and CDR2 FQNNGV. The CDR3 length is 14 residues. The germline V and J ends were trimmed by 0 bases and 4 bases, with 9 bases remaining between them. CDR3 bases: TGTGCCAGCAGCTTAGATACGGGGGGCACTGAAGCTTTCTTT. This sequence encodes CASSLDTGGTEAFF. Full variable domain (rest looked up from reference TRBV11-2 and TRBJ1-1): EAGVAQSPRYKIIEKRQSVAFWCNPISGHATLYWYQQILGQGPKLLIQFQNNGVVDDSQLPKDRFSAERLKGVDSTLKIQPAKLEDSAVYLCASSLDTGGTEAFFGQGTRLTVV.

The chain uses TRBV2 and TRBJ2-4; 11 bases agree with TRBD2. The CDR3 runs 17 residues. The germline gives CDR1 SNHLY, CDR2 FYNNEI. The V segment lost 4 bases and the J segment 0 bases; nucleotides outside the gene matches: 5. The CDR3 protein is CASSARLAGLAKNIQYF. In DNA, the CDR3 is TGTGCCAGCAGTGCCCGACTAGCGGGATTAGCCAAAAACATTCAGTACTTC.

The gene calls are TRBV5-1 and TRBJ1-4; D unresolved. CDR1 is SGHRS and CDR2 is YFSETQ in the germline V gene. The CDR3 length is 16 residues. Trimming stripped 0 bases from V and 8 bases from J, with 17 bases between. CDR3 amino acids: CASSLVGSPGGEKLFF. CDR3 in DNA: TGCGCCAGCAGCTTGGTTGGTTCACCGGGTGGGGAAAAACTGTTTTTT.

The chain employs TRBV30 and TRBJ1-2, with D possibly TRBD1 on 6 matching bases. Germline V gives CDR1 GTSNPN, CDR2 SVGIG (reference sequence). The CDR3 is made up of 15 amino acids. V lost 2 bases and J lost 4, with 17 bases in between. The CDR3 bases are TGTGCCTGGAGTTCCGGACGGGGGCAGTCCTATGGCTACACCTTC. This translates into CAWSSGRGQSYGYTF.

This clone has more than one count but fewer than ten. The chain is built from TRBV19 and TRBJ1-6; no reliable D call. Trimming stripped 6 bases from V and 14 bases from J, with 17 bases between. Germline CDR1 is LNHDA and CDR2 is SQIVND (reference sequence). The CDR3 extends over 13 amino acids. The CDR3 nucleotides are TGTGCCAGTAGCATTCGCCCGGAGGTGGCCCTCCACTTT. Protein sequence: CASSIRPEVALHF.

V is TRBV6-5 and J is TRBJ2-5, with 7 bases lining up with TRBD1. CDR1 MNHEY and CDR2 SVGAGI come from the germline V gene. J lost 9 bases, V lost 8 bases, and 15 bases had no gene match. The CDR3 is 14 residues long. CDR3 sequence (DNA): TGTGCCAGCTGCCCAAACAGGGGCGAAGGGTCCCAGTACTTC. Its translation is CASCPNRGEGSQYF.

The genes are TRBV7-9 and TRBJ2-1; D is possibly TRBD1 (5 bases). V shed 4 bases and J shed 1 base, with 17 bases lying between them. CDR3 length: 17 residues. Germline V lookup: CDR1 SEHNR, CDR2 FQNEAQ (reference sequence). The CDR3: CASSSPRQRSSYNEQFF. CDR3 nucleotide sequence: TGTGCCAGCAGCTCCCCCCGACAGCGATCATCCTACAATGAGCAGTTCTTC. The full variable domain, with the rest looked up from reference TRBV7-9 and TRBJ2-1, is DTGVSQNPRHKITKRGQNVTFRCDPISEHNRLYWYRQTLGQGPEFLTYFQNEAQLEKSRLLSDRFSAERPKGSFSTLEIQRTEQGDSAMYLCASSSPRQRSSYNEQFFGPGTRLTVL.

V and J are TRBV4-1 and TRBJ1-5; D gene uncertain. The germline V and J ends were trimmed by 1 base and 6 bases, with 10 bases remaining between them. Germline CDR1 MGHRA, CDR2 YSYEKL. This CDR3 is 14 amino acids long. The CDR3 loop is CASSQGEVSQPQHF. The CDR3 region has the DNA TGCGCCAGCAGCCAAGGGGAGGTCTCTCAGCCCCAGCATTTT.

This sequence joins TRBV18 and TRBJ2-3; 9 bases align to TRBD2. Germline values: CDR1 KGHSH, CDR2 LQKENI. Losses at the gene ends were 1 base for V and 2 bases for J; bases not matched to a gene: 7. CDR3 length equals 17 residues. For the CDR3, the DNA is TGTGCCAGCTCACCACAGGTCCTAGCGGGGTCCACAGATACGCAGTATTTT. Amino acid sequence: CASSPQVLAGSTDTQYF.

The V call is TRBV30, the J call TRBJ2-1; 8 bases are shared with TRBD2. V shed 4 bases and J 4 bases; nucleotides not matched to a gene: 3. The CDR3 spans 13 residues. Germline V lookup: CDR1 GTSNPN, CDR2 SVGIG (reference sequence). Written as DNA, the CDR3 is TGTGCCTGGACTAGCGGGTTGTACAATGAGCAGTTCTTC. It specifies CAWTSGLYNEQFF.

The chain uses TRBV28 and TRBJ1-5; 9 nucleotides agree with TRBD1. From germline, CDR1 is MDHEN and CDR2 SYDVKM. This CDR3 is built from 14 residues. V dropped 6 bases and J dropped 4; count of bases not matched to a gene: 4. The CDR3 spells CASRSGTGNQPQHF. In nucleotides, the CDR3 is TGTGCCAGCAGGTCCGGGACAGGGAATCAGCCCCAGCATTTT. The full variable domain, completed using reference TRBV28 and TRBJ1-5, is DVKVTQSSRYLVKRTGEKVFLECVQDMDHENMFWYRQDPGLGLRLIYFSYDVKMKEKGDIPEGYSVSREKKERFSLILESASTNQTSMYLCASRSGTGNQPQHFGDGTRLSIL.